This TCR beta chain was sequenced in a study of CD8+CD57+ T cells in acquired aplastic anemia. The overall study: Yields of DNA that came from sorted CD4+ and CD8+ cells averaged roughly 3.3 ug.

The CDR3 is 15 amino acids. The V and J ends lost 0 bases and 10 bases respectively, with 14 bases between them. Germline V lookup: CDR1 SGHRS, CDR2 YFSETQ. The study profiled TCR beta VDJ and CDR3 using genomic DNA as template. TCRdb reprocessed the reads with MiXCR, giving one entry per CDR3 protein. The data hold some 180,000 distinct CDR3 sequences, with around 50% observed a single time. All patients picked for sequencing had shown, by flow cytometry, an expansion of CD8+CD57+ cells. The study sampled blood from patients who had received no therapy. Details on this clonotype: The target antigen is unknown.

Regarding the study as a whole: CD8+ Simpson's diversity showed no significant patient-control difference. Patients and controls were found to share twenty-nine CD8+ CDR3 sequences.

The specimen sequenced was sorted CD4+, CD8+, or CD8+CD57+ T cells (not recorded which) from PBMCs. J is TRBJ1-6 and V is TRBV5-1; a possible D gene is TRBD1 (6 bases). The TCR sequence derives from a human donor with aplastic anemia. The CDR3 region is CASSLAGAGVSPLHF. DNA of the CDR3: TGCGCCAGCAGCTTGGCCGGGGCAGGGGTCTCACCCCTCCACTTT.